The 3 T cell receptor beta chains presented below share a single source sample, sequenced in a study of T cell responses to AZD1222 COVID-19 vaccine. The protocol was immunoSEQ multiplex PCR, while the TCRdb copy is restricted to in-frame clones and leaves out a portion. Recorded for this sample: under 150,000 clones. What was sequenced was peripheral blood. These receptors all stem from an adult in good health.

The V gene is TRBV5-1, the J gene TRBJ2-2; 9 bases map to TRBD2. The CDR3 totals 17 residues. In germline, CDR1 is SGHRS, CDR2 YFSETQ. With 2 bases clipped from V and 1 base from J, the junction kept 6 bases outside the gene matches. CDR3 in DNA: TGCGCCAGCAGCTTTACCCCAGCGGGGGGGAACACCGGGGAGCTGTTTTTT. Encoded protein: CASSFTPAGGNTGELFF.

The CDR3: CASSSQGGVTEAFF. The CDR3 DNA reads TGTGCCAGCAGCTCACAGGGAGGGGTCACTGAAGCTTTCTTT. The chain employs TRBV7-3 and TRBJ1-1; D is possibly TRBD1 (6 bases). V shed 4 bases and J shed 4 bases, with 13 bases lying between them. Germline CDR1 is SGHTA and CDR2 is FQGTGA. CDR3 length: 14 residues.

The V call is TRBV18, the J call TRBJ2-7; D is unresolved. CDR3 length equals 13 residues. V dropped 5 bases and J dropped 3 bases, with 11 bases sitting between them. The germline gives CDR1 KGHSH, CDR2 LQKENI. The CDR3 sequence is CASSSDIFYEQYF. The CDR3 bases are TGTGCCAGCTCAAGTGACATATTCTACGAGCAGTACTTC.